What follows are 13 T cell receptor beta chains derived from one specimen sequenced in a study of T cell changes during pregnancy in multiple sclerosis. Generated by immunoSEQ multiplex PCR, the TCRdb table keeps only in-frame clones and is missing some. The table lists under 6,000 clones, approximately 77% of them singletons, with more than 15% in the top ten. Sequencing was performed on CD8+ T cells from peripheral blood mononuclear cells, taken in the second trimester of pregnancy. These receptors were collected from a female donor in good health, enrolled as a control in a pregnancy study.

J is TRBJ2-7 and V is TRBV7-6; TRBD1 aligns across 7 bases. The germline CDR1 and CDR2 sequences are SGHVS and FNYEAQ. The CDR3 sequence is 16 residues long. Losses at the gene ends were 5 bases for V and 8 bases for J; bases not matched to a gene: 18. This chain's CDR3 is CASSQTAGQALRKQYF. The CDR3 nucleotides are TGTGCCAGCAGCCAGACCGCCGGACAGGCCCTAAGGAAGCAGTACTTC.

This clone showed up just once. V is TRBV7-9 and J is TRBJ2-7; tentatively, D is TRBD2 (6 bases). Trimming shortened V by 0 bases and J by 4 bases, and 13 bases separated the two germline ends. The CDR3 runs 15 residues. The germline V gene encodes CDR1 SEHNR and CDR2 FQNEAQ (reference sequence). CDR3 region: CASSLAQGGTYEQYF. The CDR3 nucleotides read TGTGCCAGCAGCTTAGCGCAGGGAGGAACTTACGAGCAGTACTTC.

The CDR3 coding sequence is TGTGCCAGCAGCTTGGGTGTAGCGGTTCAAGACTACGAGCAGTACTTC. Protein sequence: CASSLGVAVQDYEQYF. The rearrangement links TRBV11-1 to TRBJ2-7; the D gene is possibly TRBD2 (6 bases). CDR1 SGHAT and CDR2 FQDESV come from the germline V gene (reference sequence). Trimming took 3 bases from V and 3 from J, leaving 18 bases between them. The CDR3 sequence is 16 residues long. The full variable domain, its missing parts supplied by reference TRBV11-1 and TRBJ2-7, is EAEVAQSPRYKITEKSQAVAFWCDPISGHATLYWYRQILGQGPELLVQFQDESVVDDSQLPKDRFSAERLKGVDSTLKIQPAELGDSAMYLCASSLGVAVQDYEQYFGPGTRLTVT.

This chain connects TRBV27 to TRBJ1-6; weak D call: TRBD1 (5 bases). The CDR3 has 12 residues. The ends were cut back, 6 bases at V and 9 bases at J, with 9 bases in the middle. Germline V lookup: CDR1 MNHEY, CDR2 SMNVEV (reference sequence). CDR3 nucleotide sequence: TGTGCCAGCAGCCGGGGGAGTTCACCCCTCCACTTT. Encoded protein: CASSRGSSPLHF.

The chain carries TRBV28 and TRBJ1-5; 10 bases are a match to TRBD1. The CDR3 is made up of 14 amino acids. After removal of 6 bases from V and 7 bases from J, the junction contained 6 bases not matched to a gene. CDR1 and CDR2 (germline): MDHEN, SYDVKM. The CDR3 sequence: CASSSGQGHQPQHF. Written as DNA, the CDR3 is TGTGCCAGCAGCTCGGGACAGGGGCACCAGCCCCAGCATTTT.

The CDR3 protein is CASSQPIKGAGYEQYF. CDR3 nucleotide sequence: TGCGCCAGCAGCCAACCTATCAAGGGAGCTGGCTACGAGCAGTACTTC. The chain couples TRBV4-1 to TRBJ2-7; D perhaps matches TRBD2 (5 bases). This CDR3 has 16 residues. Trimming pared 2 bases from V and 3 bases from J, leaving 17 bases between. CDR1 is MGHRA and CDR2 is YSYEKL in the germline V gene.

This rearrangement joins TRBV4-2 to TRBJ1-2; D perhaps matches TRBD1 (6 bases). Between the trimmed V and J ends, which lost 8 bases and 3 bases, there was a span of 16 bases. This CDR3 has 14 amino acids. CDR1 LGHNA and CDR2 YNFKEQ come from the germline V gene. CDR3 loop: CASGDRPDDYGYTF. Here the CDR3 DNA reads TGTGCCAGCGGCGACAGGCCGGATGACTATGGCTACACCTTC.

The genes are TRBV10-3 and TRBJ1-1; tentatively, D is TRBD1 (5 bases). The CDR3 extends over 11 amino acids. Germline CDR1 reads ENHRY; CDR2 reads SYGVKD. Trimming left V 11 bases short and J 2 bases short, with 9 bases between. CDR3 in amino acids: CASRENTEAFF. DNA for the CDR3: TGTGCCTCCAGGGAAAACACTGAAGCTTTCTTT.

This chain connects TRBV11-2 to TRBJ1-1; 8 bases match TRBD1. CDR1 is SGHAT, CDR2 FQNNGV, per germline. The trim removed 5 bases at V and 3 bases at J, leaving 17 bases unmatched. The CDR3 covers 18 residues. In nucleotides, the CDR3 is TGTGCCAGCAGCCCCCGGACAGGGTCCACCTTTTGGGACACTGAAGCTTTCTTT. As protein: CASSPRTGSTFWDTEAFF.

The chain carries TRBV4-1 and TRBJ1-1; 8 positions agree with TRBD1. V trimming: 2 bases; J trimming: 7 bases; junction bases outside the gene matches: 9. The germline CDR1 and CDR2 sequences are MGHRA and YSYEKL. The CDR3 is 15 amino acids. CDR3 sequence (DNA): TGCGCCAGCAGCCAACACCAAGACAGGGGAGGTGAAGCTTTCTTT. Translating it yields CASSQHQDRGGEAFF.

The chain recombines TRBV4-3 with TRBJ1-4; D remains unclear. The CDR3 loop spans 15 amino acids. Germline values: CDR1 LGHNA, CDR2 YSLEER. V lost 1 base, J lost 0 bases, and 6 bases lay in between. The CDR3 region has the DNA TGCGCCAGCAGCCAAGTACAGACAACTAATGAAAAACTGTTTTTT. It is translated as CASSQVQTTNEKLFF.

To note about this clone: Other DNA sequences in the sample encode the same CDR3. In DNA form, the CDR3 reads TGTGCCAGCAGTGAACTAGCGGGGGGGCCAGAGACCCAGTACTTC. Translation: CASSELAGGPETQYF. The chain has TRBV6-1 and TRBJ2-5, with 12 bases lining up with TRBD2. This CDR3 contains 15 residues. Germline CDR1 is MNHNS and CDR2 is SASEGT. Trimming removed 2 bases from V and 4 bases from J; junction bases left unmatched: 2.

The chain employs TRBV13 and TRBJ1-1; TRBD1 matches 7 bases. V dropped 1 base and J dropped 4; count of bases not matched to a gene: 3. Germline V CDR1 and CDR2: PRHDT, FYEKMQ (reference sequence). This CDR3 is 14 amino acids long. CDR3 sequence: CASSLEGGPTEAFF. CDR3 nucleotides: TGTGCCAGCAGCTTAGAAGGGGGCCCCACTGAAGCTTTCTTT.